The sequence of this TCR beta chain was determined in a study of blood T cell repertoires in COVID-19. Across the whole study: From the United States, Italy and Spain came samples of acute and convalescent COVID-19. Nucleic acid was either cDNA or gDNA, and it came from T cells, B-cell-depleted T cells, or PBMCs.

Trimming removed 3 bases from V and 4 bases from J; junction bases left unmatched: 2. Germline CDR1 and CDR2: SGHRS and YFSETQ. This CDR3 is built from 14 residues. Sequenced by immunoSEQ multiplex PCR; TCRdb stores in-frame clones only, minus some. In the table there are some 62,000 clones, around four fifths of which are singletons. The sample holds many counts of this clone. The same CDR3 also results from other DNA sequences found in this sample. The Seattle patients joined while their infection was active and were tracked longitudinally afterward. The V and J genes are TRBV5-1 and TRBJ1-1, with TRBD1 matching over 11 bases. The sample was peripheral blood. The receptor was isolated from a man aged 55 to 70 with COVID-19, enrolled during active disease. This CDR3 reads CASSSGTGGTEAFF. The CDR3 nucleotides are TGCGCCAGCAGCTCCGGGACAGGGGGCACTGAAGCTTTCTTT.